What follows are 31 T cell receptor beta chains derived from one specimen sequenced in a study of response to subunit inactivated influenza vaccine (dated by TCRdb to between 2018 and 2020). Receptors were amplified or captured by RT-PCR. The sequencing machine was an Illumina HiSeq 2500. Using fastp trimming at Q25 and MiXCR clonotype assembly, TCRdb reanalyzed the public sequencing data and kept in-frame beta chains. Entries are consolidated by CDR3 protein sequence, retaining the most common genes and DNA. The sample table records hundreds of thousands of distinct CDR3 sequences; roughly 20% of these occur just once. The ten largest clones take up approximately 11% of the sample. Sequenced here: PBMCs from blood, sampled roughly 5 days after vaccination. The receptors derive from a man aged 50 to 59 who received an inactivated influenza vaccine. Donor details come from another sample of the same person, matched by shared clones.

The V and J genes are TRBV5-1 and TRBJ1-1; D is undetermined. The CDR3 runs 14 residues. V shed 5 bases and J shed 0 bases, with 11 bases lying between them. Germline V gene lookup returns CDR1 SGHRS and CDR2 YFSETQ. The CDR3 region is CASRLGSMNTEAFF. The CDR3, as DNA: TGCGCCAGCAGGCTGGGATCCATGAACACTGAAGCTTTCTTT.

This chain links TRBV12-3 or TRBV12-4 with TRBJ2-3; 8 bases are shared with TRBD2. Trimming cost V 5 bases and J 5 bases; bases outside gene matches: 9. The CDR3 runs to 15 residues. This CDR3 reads CASSPPGGGEDTQYF. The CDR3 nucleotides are TGTGCCAGCAGTCCCCCGGGGGGGGGAGAAGATACGCAGTATTTT.

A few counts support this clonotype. DNA of the CDR3: TGTGCCAGCAGCTTAACCAGGTTCTCCTACGAGCAGTACTTC. This sequence encodes CASSLTRFSYEQYF. This chain uses TRBV7-2 with TRBJ2-7; D is uncertain. Germline CDR1 SGHTA, CDR2 FQGNSA. V gave up 2 bases and J gave up 0 bases, with 8 bases separating them. The CDR3 totals 14 residues.

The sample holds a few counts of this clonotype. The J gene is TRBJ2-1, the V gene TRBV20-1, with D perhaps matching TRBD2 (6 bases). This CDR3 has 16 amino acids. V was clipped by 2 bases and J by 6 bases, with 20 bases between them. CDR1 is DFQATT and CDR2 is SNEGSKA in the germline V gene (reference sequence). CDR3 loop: CSARPPGGIIRNEQFF. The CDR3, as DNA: TGCAGTGCTAGACCCCCGGGCGGGATAATCCGCAATGAGCAGTTCTTC.

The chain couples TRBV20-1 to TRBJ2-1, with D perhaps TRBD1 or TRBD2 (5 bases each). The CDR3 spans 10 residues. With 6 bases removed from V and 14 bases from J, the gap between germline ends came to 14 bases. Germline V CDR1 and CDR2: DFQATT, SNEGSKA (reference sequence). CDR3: CSARIQGEFF. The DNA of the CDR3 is TGCAGTGCCCGCATCCAGGGAGAGTTCTTC.

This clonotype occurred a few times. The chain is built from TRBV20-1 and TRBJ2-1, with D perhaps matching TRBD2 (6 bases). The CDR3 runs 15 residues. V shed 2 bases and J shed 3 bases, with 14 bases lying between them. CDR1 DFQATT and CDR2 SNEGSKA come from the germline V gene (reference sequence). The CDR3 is CSARFGDWCYNEQFF. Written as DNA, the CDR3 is TGCAGTGCTAGATTCGGGGACTGGTGCTACAATGAGCAGTTCTTC.

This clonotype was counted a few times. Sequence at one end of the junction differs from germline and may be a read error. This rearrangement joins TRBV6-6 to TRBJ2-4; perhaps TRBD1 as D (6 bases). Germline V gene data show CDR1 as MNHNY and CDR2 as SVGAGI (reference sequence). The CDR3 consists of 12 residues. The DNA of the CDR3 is TGTGCCAGCAGTTCCCCCCGGGACAAGTTAGACTTC. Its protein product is CASSSPRDKLDF.

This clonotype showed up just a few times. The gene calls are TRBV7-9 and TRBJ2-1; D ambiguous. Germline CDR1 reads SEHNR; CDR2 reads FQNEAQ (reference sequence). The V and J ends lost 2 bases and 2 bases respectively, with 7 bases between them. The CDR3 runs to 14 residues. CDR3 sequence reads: CASSLRSPYNEQFF. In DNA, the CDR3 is TGTGCCAGCAGCTTAAGGTCCCCCTACAATGAGCAGTTCTTC. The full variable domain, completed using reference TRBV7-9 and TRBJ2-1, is DTGVSQNPRHKITKRGQNVTFRCDPISEHNRLYWYRQTLGQGPEFLTYFQNEAQLEKSRLLSDRFSAERPKGSFSTLEIQRTEQGDSAMYLCASSLRSPYNEQFFGPGTRLTVL.

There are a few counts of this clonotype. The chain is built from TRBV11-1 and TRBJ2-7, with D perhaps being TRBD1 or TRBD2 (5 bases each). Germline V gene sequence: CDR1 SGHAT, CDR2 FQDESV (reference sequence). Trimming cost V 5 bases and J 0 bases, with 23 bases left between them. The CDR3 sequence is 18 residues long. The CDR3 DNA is TGTGCCAGCAGCCCGCCCCCCCGTCCGGGACGGAGCTCCTACGAGCAGTACTTC. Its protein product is CASSPPPRPGRSSYEQYF. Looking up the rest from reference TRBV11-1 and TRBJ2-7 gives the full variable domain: EAEVAQSPRYKITEKSQAVAFWCDPISGHATLYWYRQILGQGPELLVQFQDESVVDDSQLPKDRFSAERLKGVDSTLKIQPAELGDSAMYLCASSPPPRPGRSSYEQYFGPGTRLTVT.

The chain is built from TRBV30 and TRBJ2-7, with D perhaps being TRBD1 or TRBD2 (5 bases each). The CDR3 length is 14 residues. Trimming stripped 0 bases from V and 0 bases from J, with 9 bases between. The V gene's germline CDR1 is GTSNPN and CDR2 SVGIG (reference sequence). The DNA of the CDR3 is TGTGCCTGGAGTGTTGGGGGTTTCTCCTACGAGCAGTACTTC. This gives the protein CAWSVGGFSYEQYF.

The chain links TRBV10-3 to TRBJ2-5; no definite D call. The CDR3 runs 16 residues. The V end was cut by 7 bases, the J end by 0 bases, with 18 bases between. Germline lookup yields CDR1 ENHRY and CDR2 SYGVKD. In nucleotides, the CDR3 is TGTGCCATCACCCAGACTCGGAATCAGTACCAAGAGACCCAGTACTTC. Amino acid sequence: CAITQTRNQYQETQYF.

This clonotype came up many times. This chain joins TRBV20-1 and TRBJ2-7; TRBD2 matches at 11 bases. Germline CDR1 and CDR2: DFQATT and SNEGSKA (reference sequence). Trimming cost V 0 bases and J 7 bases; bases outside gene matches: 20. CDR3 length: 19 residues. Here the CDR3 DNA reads TGCAGTGCTAGAGAGGCCTACTCACGGGGAGGTAGCGGGAGGGGTGAGCAGTACTTC. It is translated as CSAREAYSRGGSGRGEQYF.

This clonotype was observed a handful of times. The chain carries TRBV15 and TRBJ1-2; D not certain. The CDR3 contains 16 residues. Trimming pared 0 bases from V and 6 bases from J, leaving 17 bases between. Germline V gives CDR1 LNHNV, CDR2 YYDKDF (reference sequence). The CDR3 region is CATSRDGSRTGDGYTF. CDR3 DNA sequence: TGTGCCACCAGCAGAGATGGCAGCCGGACTGGAGATGGCTACACCTTC.

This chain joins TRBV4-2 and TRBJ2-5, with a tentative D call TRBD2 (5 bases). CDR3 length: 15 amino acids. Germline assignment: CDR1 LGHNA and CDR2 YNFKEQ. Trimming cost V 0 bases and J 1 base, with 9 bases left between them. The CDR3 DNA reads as TGTGCCAGCAGCCAAGATTTGCGGGCCCAAGAGACCCAGTACTTC. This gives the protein CASSQDLRAQETQYF.

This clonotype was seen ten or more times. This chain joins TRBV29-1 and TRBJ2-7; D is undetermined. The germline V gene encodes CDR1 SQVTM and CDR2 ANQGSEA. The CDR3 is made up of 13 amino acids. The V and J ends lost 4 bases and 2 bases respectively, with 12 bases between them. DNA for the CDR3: TGCAGCGTTGGATTGGACGGTACCTACGAGCAGTACTTC. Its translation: CSVGLDGTYEQYF.

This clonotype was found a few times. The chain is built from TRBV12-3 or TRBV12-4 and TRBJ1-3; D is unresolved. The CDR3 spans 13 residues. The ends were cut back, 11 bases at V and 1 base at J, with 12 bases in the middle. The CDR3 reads CAVRTSSGNTIYF. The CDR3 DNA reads TGTGCCGTCCGGACCTCATCTGGAAACACCATATATTTT.

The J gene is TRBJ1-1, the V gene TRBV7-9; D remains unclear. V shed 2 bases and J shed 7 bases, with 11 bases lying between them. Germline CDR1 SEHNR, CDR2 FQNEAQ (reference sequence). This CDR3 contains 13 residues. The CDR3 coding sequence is TGTGCCAGCAGCTTATACAACGGGGATGAAGCTTTCTTT. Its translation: CASSLYNGDEAFF.

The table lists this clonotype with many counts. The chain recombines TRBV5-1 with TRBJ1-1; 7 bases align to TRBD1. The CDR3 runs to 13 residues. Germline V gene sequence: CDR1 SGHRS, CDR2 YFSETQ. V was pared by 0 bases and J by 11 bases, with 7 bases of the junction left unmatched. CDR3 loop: CASSLVQGDWAFF. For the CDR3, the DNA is TGCGCCAGCAGCTTGGTCCAGGGGGACTGGGCTTTCTTT. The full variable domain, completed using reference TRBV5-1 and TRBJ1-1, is KAGVTQTPRYLIKTRGQQVTLSCSPISGHRSVSWYQQTPGQGLQFLFEYFSETQRNKGNFPGRFSGRQFSNSRSEMNVSTLELGDSALYLCASSLVQGDWAFFGQGTRLTVV.

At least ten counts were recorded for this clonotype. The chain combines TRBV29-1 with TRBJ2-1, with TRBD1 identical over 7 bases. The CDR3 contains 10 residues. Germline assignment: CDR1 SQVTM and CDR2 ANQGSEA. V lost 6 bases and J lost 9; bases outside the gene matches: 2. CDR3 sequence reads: CSVGQLEQFF. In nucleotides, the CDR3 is TGCAGCGTGGGACAGCTTGAGCAGTTCTTC.

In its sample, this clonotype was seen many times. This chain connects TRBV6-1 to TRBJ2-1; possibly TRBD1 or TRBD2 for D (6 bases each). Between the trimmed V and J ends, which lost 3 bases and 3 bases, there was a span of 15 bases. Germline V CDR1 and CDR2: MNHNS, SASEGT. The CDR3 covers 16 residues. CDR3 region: CASSDLGGQFYNEQFF. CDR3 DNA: TGTGCCAGCAGTGACCTTGGGGGGCAGTTCTACAATGAGCAGTTCTTC.

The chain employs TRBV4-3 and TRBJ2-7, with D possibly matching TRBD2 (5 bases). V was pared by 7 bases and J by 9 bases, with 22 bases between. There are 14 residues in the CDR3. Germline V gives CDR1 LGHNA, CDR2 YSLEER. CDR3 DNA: TGCGCCAGCACCCCGGAGATCGGGATCCAGGCGCAGTACTTC. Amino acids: CASTPEIGIQAQYF.

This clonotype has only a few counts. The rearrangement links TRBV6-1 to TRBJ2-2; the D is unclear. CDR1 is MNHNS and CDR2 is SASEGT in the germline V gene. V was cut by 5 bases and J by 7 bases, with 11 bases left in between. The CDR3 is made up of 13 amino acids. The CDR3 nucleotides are TGTGCCAGCAGTCCGGTGTGGGACGGGGAGCTGTTTTTT. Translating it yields CASSPVWDGELFF.

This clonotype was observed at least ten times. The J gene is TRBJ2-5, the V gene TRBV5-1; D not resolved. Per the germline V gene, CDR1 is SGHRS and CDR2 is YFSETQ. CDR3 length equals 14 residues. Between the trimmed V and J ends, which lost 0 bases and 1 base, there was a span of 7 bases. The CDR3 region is CASSLATVQETQYF. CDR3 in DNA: TGCGCCAGCAGCTTGGCCACAGTCCAAGAGACCCAGTACTTC.

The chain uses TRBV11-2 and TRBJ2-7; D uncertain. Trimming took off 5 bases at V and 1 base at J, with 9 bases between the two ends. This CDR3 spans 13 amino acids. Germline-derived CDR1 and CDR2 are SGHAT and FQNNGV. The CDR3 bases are TGTGCCAGCAGCCTATGGAGTTCCTACGAGCAGTACTTC. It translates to CASSLWSSYEQYF.

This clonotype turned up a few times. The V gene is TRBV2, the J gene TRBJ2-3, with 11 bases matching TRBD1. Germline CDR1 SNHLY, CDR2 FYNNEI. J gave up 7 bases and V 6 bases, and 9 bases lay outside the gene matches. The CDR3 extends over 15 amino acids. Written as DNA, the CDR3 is TGTGCCAGCAGGAACCCGGGACAGGGGGGGAATACGCAGTATTTT. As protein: CASRNPGQGGNTQYF.

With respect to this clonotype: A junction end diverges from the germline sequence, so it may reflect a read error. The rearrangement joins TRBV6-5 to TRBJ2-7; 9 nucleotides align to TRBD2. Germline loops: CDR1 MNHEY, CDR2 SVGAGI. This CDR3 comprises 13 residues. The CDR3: CASSSRLAEALVF. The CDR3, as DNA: TGTGCCAGCAGTTCCAGACTAGCGGAAGCATTAGTTTTC.

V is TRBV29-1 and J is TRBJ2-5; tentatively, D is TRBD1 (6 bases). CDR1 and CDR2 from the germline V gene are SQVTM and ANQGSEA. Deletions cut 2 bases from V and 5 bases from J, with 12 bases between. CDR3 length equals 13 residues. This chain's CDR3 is CSVEYGRGETQYF. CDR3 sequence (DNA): TGCAGCGTTGAATACGGAAGGGGGGAGACCCAGTACTTC.

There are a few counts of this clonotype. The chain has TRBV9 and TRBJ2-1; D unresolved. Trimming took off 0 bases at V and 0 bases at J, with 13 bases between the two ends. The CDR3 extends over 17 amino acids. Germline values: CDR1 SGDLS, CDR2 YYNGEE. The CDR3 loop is CASSVASRSGSYNEQFF. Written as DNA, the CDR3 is TGTGCCAGCAGCGTAGCTAGTCGGTCGGGCTCCTACAATGAGCAGTTCTTC.

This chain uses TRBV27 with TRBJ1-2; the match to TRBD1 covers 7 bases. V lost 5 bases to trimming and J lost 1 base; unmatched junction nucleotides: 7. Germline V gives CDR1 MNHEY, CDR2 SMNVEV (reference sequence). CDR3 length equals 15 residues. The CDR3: CASSSFRGFNYGYTF. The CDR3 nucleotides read TGTGCCAGCAGTAGTTTCAGGGGGTTTAACTATGGCTACACCTTC.

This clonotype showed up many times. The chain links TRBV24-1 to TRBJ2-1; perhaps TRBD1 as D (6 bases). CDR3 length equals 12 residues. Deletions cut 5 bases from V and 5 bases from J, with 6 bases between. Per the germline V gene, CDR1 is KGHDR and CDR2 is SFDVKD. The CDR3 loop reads CATSAGDNEQFF. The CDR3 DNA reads TGTGCCACCAGTGCAGGGGACAATGAGCAGTTCTTC.

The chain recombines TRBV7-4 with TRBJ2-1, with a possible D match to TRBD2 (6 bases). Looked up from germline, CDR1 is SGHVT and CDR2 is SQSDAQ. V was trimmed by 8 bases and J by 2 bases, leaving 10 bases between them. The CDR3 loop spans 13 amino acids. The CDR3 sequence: CASCGTTYNEQFF. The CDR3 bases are TGTGCCAGCTGCGGGACGACCTACAATGAGCAGTTCTTC.